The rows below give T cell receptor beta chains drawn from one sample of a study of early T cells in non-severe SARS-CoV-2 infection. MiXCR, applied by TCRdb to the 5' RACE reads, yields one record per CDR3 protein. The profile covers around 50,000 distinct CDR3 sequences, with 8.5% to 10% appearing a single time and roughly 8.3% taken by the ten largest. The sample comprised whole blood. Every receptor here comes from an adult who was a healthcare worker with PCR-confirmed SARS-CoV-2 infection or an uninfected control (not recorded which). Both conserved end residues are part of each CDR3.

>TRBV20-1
CSAFSENTGELFF
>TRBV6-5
CASSRDGEAFF
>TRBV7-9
CASSSDQGYGNQPQHF
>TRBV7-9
CASSPGGDTDTQYF
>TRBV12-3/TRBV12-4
CASSLDNQNEQYF
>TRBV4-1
CASSRDPPGQGVFAGNTIYF
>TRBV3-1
CASSPPRTDTQYF
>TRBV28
CASIPTGVGGELFF
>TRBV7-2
CASSLAVGELFF
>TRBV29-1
CSVEPLAGFTEAFF
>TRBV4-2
CASSQEGRTAEKLFF
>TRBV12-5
CASGLGAGSNQPQHF
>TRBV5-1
CASSKTGLVDTQYF
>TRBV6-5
CASSYSAGRATEAFF
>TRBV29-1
CSVLTDEQFF
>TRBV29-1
CSVDLQGDNIQYF
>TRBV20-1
CSARRGRDNEQFF
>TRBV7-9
CVSSNPGSGNTIYF
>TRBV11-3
CASSSGTEGGELFF
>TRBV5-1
CASSRNTQNTGELFF
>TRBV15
CATSRDEGPPYNEQFF
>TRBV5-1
CASSLGQGRKTQYF
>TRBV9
CASREGGGANVLTF
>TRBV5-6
CASSLGGWDHSNQPQHF
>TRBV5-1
CASSLNGAGGTTDTQYF
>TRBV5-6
CASSTLDFLAKNIQYF
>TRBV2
CATKDRGAATNEKLFF
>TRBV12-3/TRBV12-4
CASSSHRGRDGYTF
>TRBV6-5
CASSYSGLRGDTQYF
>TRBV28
CASSLSDSIEETQYF
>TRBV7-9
CASSSRTSGSNEQFF
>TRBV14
CASSQEWPSGNEQFF
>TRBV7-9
CASSLAELAYEQYF
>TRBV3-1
CASSQADAVYYGYTF
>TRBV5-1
CASRMREVSYNEQFF
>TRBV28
CASSFGDSRGSNTEAFF
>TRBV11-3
CASSWGQTLMNTEAFF
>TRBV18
CASSPPGDGTEAFF
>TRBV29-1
CSVPLLGDQETQYF
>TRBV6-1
CASSERQVNTGELFF
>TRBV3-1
CASSPQSPETQYF
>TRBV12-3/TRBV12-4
CASSFGPGTEAFF
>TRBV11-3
CASSSRNYEQYF
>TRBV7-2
CASSLLSGYEQYF
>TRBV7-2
CASSAKQGGTEAFF
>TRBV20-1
CSARDFLGSGRAFSYNEQFF
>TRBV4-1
CASSRDLGPAYEQYF
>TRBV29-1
CSVDNRGETQYF
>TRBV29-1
CSVGGDGNQPQHF
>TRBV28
CASIEAGGAYGYTF